This entry lists 10 T cell receptor beta chains sequenced from one sample in a study of T cells after yellow fever vaccination. In TCRdb, the 5' RACE reads were re-called with MiXCR into one record per CDR3 protein. The sample includes over 65,000 distinct CDR3 sequences, 13% of them seen just once. Source: CD8+ T cells not binding an NS4B(214-222) dextramer, sorted from PBMCs, taken 21 days after the first yellow fever vaccination. The receptors were gathered from a man between 18 and 29 years old who received the YFV17D yellow fever vaccine.

The rearrangement uses TRBV10-3 and TRBJ2-2; D remains ambiguous. Germline assignment: CDR1 ENHRY and CDR2 SYGVKD. Deletions cut 10 bases from V and 4 bases from J, with 7 bases between. This CDR3 contains 11 residues. The CDR3 coding sequence is TGTGCCACATACAGCACCGGGGAGCTGTTTTTT. Protein sequence: CATYSTGELFF.

This clonotype appeared a few times. The chain carries TRBV29-1 and TRBJ1-1; no clear D. The length of the CDR3 is 10 residues. With 6 bases removed from V and 10 bases from J, the gap between germline ends came to 12 bases. Germline CDR1 reads SQVTM; CDR2 reads ANQGSEA. Written as DNA, the CDR3 is TGCAGCGTCACTGCCGAGGGAGCTTTCTTT. This encodes CSVTAEGAFF.

This chain connects TRBV19 to TRBJ2-5, with D perhaps being TRBD1 or TRBD2 (7 bases each). This CDR3 has 15 amino acids. The germline gives CDR1 LNHDA, CDR2 SQIVND (reference sequence). V was shortened by 1 base and J by 5 bases, with 14 bases between the two germline ends. The DNA for the CDR3 is TGTGCCAGTAGTATAGGGGGAGGGGGCGTGGAGACCCAGTACTTC. Its protein product is CASSIGGGGVETQYF.

This clonotype was recorded a few times. The chain links TRBV21-1 to TRBJ2-6; the listed D gene, TRBD2, was not tested against the DNA. TRBV21-1 is classified as a pseudogene. This CDR3 contains 19 residues. The CDR3 DNA follows: TGTGCCAGCAGGAGAGGCAGGACTCGCTTAGGGTCTGGGGCCAACGTCCTGACTTTC. Residues: CASRRGRTRLGSGANVLTF.

This clonotype was counted between two and nine times. This sequence joins TRBV27 and TRBJ2-3; D is ambiguous. Germline values: CDR1 MNHEY, CDR2 SMNVEV (reference sequence). V was trimmed by 5 bases and J by 2 bases, leaving 8 bases between them. This CDR3 has 13 residues. The CDR3 sequence: CASSLSSTDTQYF. CDR3 DNA sequence: TGTGCCAGCAGTCTCTCCTCCACAGATACGCAGTATTTT.

J is TRBJ2-7 and V is TRBV29-1; no clear D gene. From germline, CDR1 is SQVTM and CDR2 ANQGSEA. Trimming took off 5 bases at V and 0 bases at J, with 11 bases between the two ends. The CDR3 covers 13 residues. The CDR3 region is CSVTPADSYEQYV. CDR3 DNA sequence: TGCAGCGTTACCCCCGCGGACTCCTACGAGCAGTACGTC.

This clonotype has a handful of counts. The chain uses TRBV9 and TRBJ2-1, with D maybe TRBD2 (5 bases). Germline V gives CDR1 SGDLS, CDR2 YYNGEE. The V end was cut by 0 bases, the J end by 5 bases, with 9 bases between. This CDR3 contains 14 residues. CDR3 amino acids: CASSVEDLHNEQFF. The CDR3 bases are TGTGCCAGCAGCGTAGAGGACTTGCACAATGAGCAGTTCTTC.

This clonotype came up many times. The chain carries TRBV7-6 and TRBJ2-2; D gene uncertain. Looked up from germline, CDR1 is SGHVS and CDR2 is FNYEAQ. Trimming took 8 bases from V and 8 from J, leaving 6 bases between them. The CDR3 extends over 10 amino acids. In DNA form, the CDR3 reads TGTGCCAGCCTCTGGGGGGAGCTGTTTTTT. Its translation: CASLWGELFF.

Only a few counts were recorded for this clonotype. CDR3 coding DNA: TGTGCCAGTTTCACCCTACCGGGGAACACTGAAGCTTTCTTT. Amino acids: CASFTLPGNTEAFF. This chain joins TRBV6-5 and TRBJ1-1; D gene unclear. V was trimmed by 9 bases and J by 1 base, leaving 15 bases between them. The CDR3 runs to 14 residues. Germline CDR1 MNHEY, CDR2 SVGAGI.

This clonotype was observed a handful of times. V is TRBV28 and J is TRBJ2-7; maybe TRBD1 (6 bases). Germline values: CDR1 MDHEN, CDR2 SYDVKM. The CDR3 runs to 13 residues. V was trimmed by 6 bases and J by 3 bases, leaving 12 bases between them. The CDR3 nucleotides are TGTGCCAGCAGAATGGACAGAATCTACGAGCAGTACTTC. Amino acid sequence: CASRMDRIYEQYF. Full variable domain (outside the CDR3, taken from reference TRBV28 and TRBJ2-7): DVKVTQSSRYLVKRTGEKVFLECVQDMDHENMFWYRQDPGLGLRLIYFSYDVKMKEKGDIPEGYSVSREKKERFSLILESASTNQTSMYLCASRMDRIYEQYFGPGTRLTVT.